These 30 T cell receptor beta chains came from one sample sequenced in a study of post-analysis software for immune sequencing data. Libraries were made from TCR beta cDNA, and they carried unique molecular identifiers. TCRdb re-called the PCR reads through MiXCR, storing one row per CDR3 protein. Seen here are hundreds of thousands of distinct CDR3 sequences, approximately 30% observed once, and the top ten hold about 0.5%. These receptors lack a known antigen. Overall study findings and caveats: TRBV5-6, TRBV5-1 and TRBV20-1 were among several TRBV segments more frequent in patients than controls.

The sequenced material came from blood. The receptors were sampled from a girl aged 10 to 17 with multiple sclerosis.

At least ten counts were recorded for this clonotype. V gene TRBV27 combines with J gene TRBJ2-7; D is ambiguous. The CDR3 loop spans 13 amino acids. Germline V gene sequence: CDR1 MNHEY, CDR2 SMNVEV (reference sequence). The V end was cut by 6 bases, the J end by 2 bases, with 11 bases between. CDR3 DNA: TGTGCCAGCAGCTTAGGTGGCCCCTACGAGCAGTACTTC. This encodes CASSLGGPYEQYF.

This clonotype showed up just a few times. V usage is TRBV20-1 and J usage is TRBJ1-4; D not certain. The germline V and J ends were trimmed by 2 bases and 7 bases, with 14 bases remaining between them. The CDR3 loop spans 14 amino acids. Per germline, CDR1 DFQATT and CDR2 SNEGSKA (reference sequence). The CDR3 DNA reads as TGCAGTGCTAGACCCCCCGAGGGAGGTGAAAAACTGTTTTTT. Protein: CSARPPEGGEKLFF.

This clonotype has more than one count but fewer than ten. This rearrangement joins TRBV2 to TRBJ1-2; a weak D match, TRBD1 (6 bases). The CDR3 runs to 16 residues. Germline CDR1 and CDR2: SNHLY and FYNNEI. The V end lost 5 bases, the J end lost 8 bases, and 24 bases lay between the germline ends. The CDR3 nucleotides read TGTGCCAGCAGTCAACTGCCCGCAGGGGTGGTAGGCGGCTACACCTTC. Encoded protein: CASSQLPAGVVGGYTF.

The chain carries TRBV5-1 and TRBJ2-1, with D tentatively TRBD1 (6 bases). Germline V gene data show CDR1 as SGHRS and CDR2 as YFSETQ. This CDR3 has 14 residues. Trimming shortened V by 4 bases and J by 1 base, and 9 bases separated the two germline ends. Here the CDR3 reads CASSQGMSYNEQFF. The DNA of the CDR3 is TGCGCCAGCAGCCAGGGGATGTCCTACAATGAGCAGTTCTTC.

This clonotype was picked up a small number of times. The V call is TRBV29-1, the J call TRBJ1-4; D not certain. This CDR3 has 14 amino acids. V dropped 4 bases and J dropped 0 bases, with 9 bases sitting between them. Per the germline V gene, CDR1 is SQVTM and CDR2 is ANQGSEA. The CDR3 is CSVGHPPTNEKLFF. The CDR3 region has the DNA TGCAGCGTTGGACATCCTCCAACTAATGAAAAACTGTTTTTT.

The chain is built from TRBV6-4 and TRBJ2-1; 10 nucleotides match TRBD2. Germline CDR1 MRHNA, CDR2 SNTAGT. V gave up 5 bases and J gave up 7 bases; unmatched junction bases: 8. This CDR3 is built from 15 residues. CDR3 nucleotide sequence: TGTGCCAGCAGTCAAACTAGCGGGATAGGAAATGAGCAGTTCTTC. Its translation: CASSQTSGIGNEQFF.

The rearrangement uses TRBV20-1 and TRBJ1-2; possibly TRBD1 for D (5 bases). This CDR3 is built from 15 residues. CDR1 is DFQATT and CDR2 is SNEGSKA in the germline V gene (reference sequence). Trimming took off 1 base at V and 2 bases at J, with 14 bases between the two ends. CDR3 amino acids: CSARAFGGGNYGYTF. In DNA form, the CDR3 reads TGCAGTGCTAGAGCCTTCGGGGGGGGAAACTATGGCTACACCTTC.

This clonotype has more than one count but fewer than ten. The genes are TRBV10-3 and TRBJ2-6; 8 bases line up with TRBD1. V gave up 3 bases and J gave up 2 bases; unmatched junction bases: 12. The CDR3 has 19 residues. Germline V lookup: CDR1 ENHRY, CDR2 SYGVKD. The CDR3 DNA follows: TGTGCCATCAGTGACCCGACAGGGGTGTGGATTACTGGGGCCAACGTCCTGACTTTC. This encodes CAISDPTGVWITGANVLTF.

The chain links TRBV29-1 to TRBJ2-3, with no clear D. Trimming took 0 bases from V and 5 from J, leaving 9 bases between them. Germline CDR1 reads SQVTM; CDR2 reads ANQGSEA. The CDR3 runs 13 residues. This CDR3 reads CSVEDVGIDTQYF. In nucleotides, the CDR3 is TGCAGCGTTGAAGACGTGGGCATAGATACGCAGTATTTT.

This clonotype came up many times. This CDR3 reads CASSETSGAYNEQFF. The CDR3 bases are TGTGCCAGCAGCGAAACTAGCGGGGCCTACAATGAGCAGTTCTTC. This rearrangement joins TRBV7-2 to TRBJ2-1; TRBD2 matches at 10 bases. Germline CDR1 reads SGHTA; CDR2 reads FQGNSA. This CDR3 spans 15 amino acids. After removal of 5 bases from V and 2 bases from J, the junction contained 3 bases not matched to a gene.

The chain is built from TRBV6-1 and TRBJ1-5; D might be TRBD1 (6 bases). Trimming left V 3 bases short and J 4 bases short, with 13 bases between. Germline CDR1 MNHNS, CDR2 SASEGT. CDR3 size: 15 residues. CDR3 sequence: CASSEWAGVNQPQHF. CDR3 sequence (DNA): TGTGCCAGCAGTGAGTGGGCAGGGGTGAATCAGCCCCAGCATTTT.

In its sample, this clonotype was seen a few times. The chain employs TRBV5-1 and TRBJ2-3, with TRBD1 identical over 9 bases. The J segment lost 0 bases and the V segment lost 2 bases, leaving 4 bases of the junction unmatched. The V gene's germline CDR1 is SGHRS and CDR2 YFSETQ. The CDR3 extends over 16 amino acids. CDR3 protein: CASSFGTGPSTDTQYF. As DNA, the CDR3 is TGCGCCAGCAGCTTCGGGACAGGGCCTAGCACAGATACGCAGTATTTT.

As concerns this clonotype: The junction departs from germline at one end; a sequencing error may be responsible. The genes are TRBV7-9 and TRBJ2-1, with D tentatively TRBD1 or TRBD2 (6 bases each). Germline V gene lookup returns CDR1 SEHNR and CDR2 FQNEAQ (reference sequence). The CDR3 has 13 amino acids. CDR3 region: CAGSLTGANEQFF. The CDR3 DNA reads as TGTGCCGGCAGCTTAACGGGGGCTAATGAGCAGTTCTTC.

This chain's CDR3 is CASSQIGQGSIYTF. CDR3 sequence (DNA): TGTGCCAGCAGCCAGATAGGACAGGGGAGTATTTACACCTTC. This sequence joins TRBV4-2 and TRBJ1-2; 9 nucleotides agree with TRBD1. This CDR3 has 14 residues. V was clipped by 3 bases and J by 11 bases; unmatched bases: 10. In germline, CDR1 is LGHNA, CDR2 YNFKEQ.

This clonotype showed up just a few times. This chain uses TRBV5-1 with TRBJ1-5; D call uncertain. The CDR3 length is 13 residues. V was cut by 3 bases and J by 8 bases, with 12 bases left in between. CDR1 is SGHRS and CDR2 is YFSETQ in the germline V gene. This CDR3 reads CASSSLPSEPQHF. CDR3 DNA: TGCGCCAGCAGCTCCCTCCCCTCAGAGCCCCAGCATTTT.

This clonotype showed up just a few times. This chain links TRBV15 with TRBJ2-3, with D perhaps TRBD1 or TRBD2 (5 bases each). The V gene's germline CDR1 is LNHNV and CDR2 YYDKDF (reference sequence). The ends were cut back, 3 bases at V and 0 bases at J, with 10 bases in the middle. The CDR3 covers 15 residues. The CDR3 loop is CATSSGATSTDTQYF. The CDR3 DNA reads as TGTGCCACCAGCAGCGGGGCCACTAGCACAGATACGCAGTATTTT.

Notes on this clonotype: At one of its ends the junction is not consistent with the germline gene, which may arise from a read error. The chain is built from TRBV27 and TRBJ2-5; 12 bases agree with TRBD1. Looked up from germline, CDR1 is MNHEY and CDR2 is SMNVEV (reference sequence). The CDR3 loop spans 14 amino acids. CDR3 sequence: CAGSLGTGGGTQYF. In DNA, the CDR3 is TGTGCCGGCAGTTTAGGGACAGGGGGCGGGACCCAGTACTTC.

In its sample, this clonotype was seen many times. This chain joins TRBV10-3 and TRBJ1-2; D is perhaps TRBD1 (5 bases). In germline, CDR1 is ENHRY, CDR2 SYGVKD. The CDR3 loop spans 13 amino acids. Trimming took off 5 bases at V and 3 bases at J, with 10 bases between the two ends. The CDR3 nucleotides read TGTGCCATCAGTCGGGACGGCTACTATGGCTACACCTTC. This codes for CAISRDGYYGYTF.

The chain has TRBV29-1 and TRBJ2-5, with 7 nucleotides matching TRBD2. The J call may be faulty, since TRBJ2-4 better matches the DNA end. Per germline, CDR1 SQVTM and CDR2 ANQGSEA. This CDR3 spans 15 amino acids. This CDR3 is CSVEDWGRGLNIQYF. As DNA, the CDR3 is TGCAGCGTTGAAGACTGGGGGAGGGGATTAAACATTCAGTACTTC.

This clonotype was detected a few times. The genes are TRBV20-1 and TRBJ2-1; D gene unclear. The V end lost 3 bases, the J end lost 10 bases, and 19 bases lay between the germline ends. Germline CDR1 reads DFQATT; CDR2 reads SNEGSKA (reference sequence). CDR3 length equals 14 residues. The CDR3 DNA reads as TGCAGTGCTAGTAGACTTACCAGCCTCGGGGAGCAGTTCTTC. Translation gives CSASRLTSLGEQFF.

The genes are TRBV5-1 and TRBJ1-2, with TRBD1 as a possible D gene (6 bases). The germline V and J ends were trimmed by 0 bases and 8 bases, with 23 bases remaining between them. The length of the CDR3 is 17 residues. CDR1 and CDR2 from the germline V gene are SGHRS and YFSETQ. The CDR3 sequence: CASSLVGAATGLTGYTF. Written as DNA, the CDR3 is TGCGCCAGCAGCTTGGTGGGAGCCGCGACAGGCCTTACCGGCTACACCTTC.

The chain couples TRBV5-4 to TRBJ1-1; 7 bases are a match to TRBD1. This CDR3 contains 14 residues. Germline loops: CDR1 SGHNT, CDR2 YYREEE (reference sequence). V lost 4 bases to trimming and J lost 5 bases; unmatched junction nucleotides: 8. The CDR3 sequence: CASSTGAEQTEAFF. The CDR3 coding sequence is TGTGCCAGCAGCACAGGGGCAGAACAGACTGAAGCTTTCTTT.

Concerning this clonotype: This may come from a read error, since a much larger clone is one base off. The V gene is TRBV29-1, the J gene TRBJ2-7; 11 bases line up with TRBD2. The ends lost 2 bases at V and 3 bases at J; junction bases unmatched: 6. Germline V CDR1 and CDR2: SQVTM, ANQGSEA. This CDR3 comprises 15 residues. In DNA form, the CDR3 reads TGCAGCGTTGAATTAGCGGGAGGGATCCGCTACGAGCAGTACTTC. Its translation is CSVELAGGIRYEQYF.

This clonotype was seen a handful of times. This chain connects TRBV11-1 to TRBJ2-1; D perhaps matches TRBD2 (7 bases). This CDR3 comprises 14 residues. V was cut by 5 bases and J by 7 bases, with 15 bases left in between. Per the germline V gene, CDR1 is SGHAT and CDR2 is FQDESV (reference sequence). The CDR3 spells CASSRGAIVNEQFF. CDR3 coding DNA: TGTGCCAGCAGCCGGGGGGCCATAGTAAATGAGCAGTTCTTC. The whole variable domain, filled in from reference TRBV11-1 and TRBJ2-1, reads EAEVAQSPRYKITEKSQAVAFWCDPISGHATLYWYRQILGQGPELLVQFQDESVVDDSQLPKDRFSAERLKGVDSTLKIQPAELGDSAMYLCASSRGAIVNEQFFGPGTRLTVL.

This clonotype was counted only a few times. Sequence at one end of the junction differs from germline and may be a read error. CDR3 bases: TGCGCCAGCAGCTTGGAAGCGGGGGCGAACGCCGGGGAGCTGTTTTTT. Translation: CASSLEAGANAGELFF. V usage is TRBV5-1 and J usage is TRBJ2-2; 8 bases match TRBD2. CDR1 and CDR2 from the germline V gene are SGHRS and YFSETQ. This CDR3 is built from 16 residues.

This clonotype occurred a few times. The J gene is TRBJ1-1, the V gene TRBV6-1, with a weak D call TRBD1 (5 bases). This CDR3 has 17 residues. V lost 6 bases and J lost 4, with 24 bases in between. The germline gives CDR1 MNHNS, CDR2 SASEGT. CDR3 DNA sequence: TGTGCCAGCAGGGGGACCCGGCAGGGAGCAAGGGGCACTGAAGCTTTCTTT. Its translation is CASRGTRQGARGTEAFF.

V usage is TRBV7-2 and J usage is TRBJ1-4, with D maybe TRBD1 (5 bases). Per germline, CDR1 SGHTA and CDR2 FQGNSA. V was pared by 5 bases and J by 3 bases, with 13 bases between. This CDR3 region has 15 residues. The CDR3 here is CASSPPGLPNEKLFF. In DNA, the CDR3 is TGTGCCAGCAGCCCTCCAGGGCTACCTAATGAAAAACTGTTTTTT. The whole variable domain, filled in from reference TRBV7-2 and TRBJ1-4, reads GAGVSQSPSNKVTEKGKDVELRCDPISGHTALYWYRQSLGQGLEFLIYFQGNSAPDKSGLPSDRFSAERTGGSVSTLTIQRTQQEDSAVYLCASSPPGLPNEKLFFGSGTQLSVL.

This clonotype was observed once. The chain couples TRBV5-1 to TRBJ2-1, with D perhaps TRBD2 (6 bases). Germline CDR1 reads SGHRS; CDR2 reads YFSETQ. The V gene lost 3 bases and the J gene lost 4 bases, with 17 bases spanning the gap. The CDR3 is made up of 16 amino acids. The CDR3 bases are TGCGCCAGCAGCTCCCAGGCTAGCGACAGATACAATGAGCAGTTCTTC. Its protein is CASSSQASDRYNEQFF. The full variable domain, completed using reference TRBV5-1 and TRBJ2-1, is KAGVTQTPRYLIKTRGQQVTLSCSPISGHRSVSWYQQTPGQGLQFLFEYFSETQRNKGNFPGRFSGRQFSNSRSEMNVSTLELGDSALYLCASSSQASDRYNEQFFGPGTRLTVL.

This clonotype has only a few counts. V usage is TRBV7-2 and J usage is TRBJ1-2; the D is unclear. The CDR3 sequence is 12 residues long. Germline V gene sequence: CDR1 SGHTA, CDR2 FQGNSA. The V and J ends lost 1 base and 8 bases respectively, with 8 bases between them. The DNA of the CDR3 is TGTGCCAGCAGCTTAGATTGCACGGGCTACACCTTC. Its protein product is CASSLDCTGYTF.

This clonotype has more than one count but fewer than ten. V gene TRBV7-9 combines with J gene TRBJ1-2; D call uncertain. CDR1 and CDR2 from the germline V gene are SEHNR and FQNEAQ (reference sequence). V lost 5 bases and J 5 bases, leaving 18 bases between the germline ends. The CDR3 runs 15 residues. The CDR3 bases are TGTGCCAGCAGCCAAATTGAATGGGGATCTTATGGCTACACCTTC. It is translated as CASSQIEWGSYGYTF.